The 6 T cell receptor beta chains presented below share a single source sample, sequenced in a study of response to subunit inactivated influenza vaccine. TCRdb re-called the RT-PCR reads with MiXCR, one entry per CDR3 protein. This table has a few hundred thousand distinct CDR3 sequences, 6% to 9% appearing once. Sample: PBMCs from blood, taken less than 30 months after vaccination. Every receptor here comes from a man between 50 and 69 years old who received an inactivated influenza vaccine.

This clonotype was detected only a few times. The rearrangement uses TRBV6-2 or TRBV6-3 and TRBJ2-7; D is unclear. There are 11 residues in the CDR3. The germline CDR1 and CDR2 sequences are MNHEY and SVGEGT. Trimming left V 2 bases short and J 6 bases short, with 5 bases between. The chain's CDR3 is CASSYGPEQYF. CDR3 nucleotide sequence: TGTGCCAGCAGTTACGGGCCCGAGCAGTACTTC.

Many counts were recorded for this clonotype. This chain links TRBV12-3 or TRBV12-4 with TRBJ1-5; TRBD1 agrees at 11 bases. The CDR3 is 15 amino acids. Trimming at V came to 6 bases and at J to 6 bases, leaving 7 bases not matched to a gene. CDR3 amino acids: CASSPGQGVFQPQHF. The CDR3, as DNA: TGTGCCAGCAGCCCGGGACAGGGGGTGTTTCAGCCCCAGCATTTT.

The chain couples TRBV5-1 to TRBJ2-2; D remains unclear. CDR1 is SGHRS and CDR2 is YFSETQ in the germline V gene. V lost 0 bases and J lost 3, with 9 bases in between. The CDR3 totals 15 residues. CDR3 nucleotides: TGCGCCAGCAGCTTGGAATGGCGGCACACCGGGGAGCTGTTTTTT. Translated, it gives CASSLEWRHTGELFF.

This clonotype was seen a handful of times. This chain uses TRBV20-1 with TRBJ1-1; no definite D call. Trimming removed 1 base at V and 1 base at J, with 10 bases between. This CDR3 is built from 14 residues. Germline V CDR1 and CDR2: DFQATT, SNEGSKA (reference sequence). The CDR3 spells CSARVGISNTEAFF. The CDR3 region has the DNA TGCAGTGCTAGAGTTGGAATATCGAACACTGAAGCTTTCTTT.

This clonotype was picked up many times. The J gene is TRBJ1-1, the V gene TRBV5-6, with D possibly matching TRBD1 (5 bases). The CDR3 is 14 amino acids. Germline V gene data show CDR1 as SGHDT and CDR2 as YYEEEE. Trimming pared 1 base from V and 3 bases from J, leaving 10 bases between. The CDR3 sequence: CASSLYGAHTEAFF. The DNA of the CDR3 is TGTGCCAGCAGCTTGTACGGGGCGCACACTGAAGCTTTCTTT. The variable domain in full, completed from reference TRBV5-6 and TRBJ1-1, reads DAGVTQSPTHLIKTRGQQVTLRCSPKSGHDTVSWYQQALGQGPQFIFQYYEEEERQRGNFPDRFSGHQFPNYSSELNVNALLLGDSALYLCASSLYGAHTEAFFGQGTRLTVV.

This clonotype appeared a few times. CDR3 region: CASSSIGGRASYEQYF. The CDR3 DNA sequence: TGTGCCAGCAGCTCTATAGGCGGAAGGGCGTCCTACGAGCAGTACTTC. V usage is TRBV12-3 or TRBV12-4 and J usage is TRBJ2-7; D remains unclear. CDR3 length: 16 residues. The ends were cut back, 6 bases at V and 1 base at J, with 19 bases in the middle.